This T cell receptor beta chain appears in the sequencing data of a study of shared clonotypes between healthy human individuals. Study-wide points: Compared with memory subsets, naive subsets generally had larger estimated richness. Collection of samples was limited to blood; tissue repertoires likely differ.

As handled by the study authors: There were no quality scores in the junction-only immunoSEQ sequences, so filtering differed. The repertoire was sequenced with immunoSEQ multiplex PCR; TCRdb's copy has only in-frame clones and lacks some. D and trimming were read from the DNA, whereas the V and J calls and clone size are those reported in that table. This table holds some 1,100,000 clones, 70% to 80% found once. Negatively enriched CD4+ T cells were divided by CD45RA into naive and memory. In the case of this clone: Its antigen is unknown.

This TCR was sampled from a man aged 18 to 30 in good health. Some clones in this sample may be carry-over from other donors' samples. Sequenced sample: memory CD4+ T cells from PBMCs. Subset: CD45RA-negative fraction.

The CDR3 here is CASSLVGSAPYEQYF. CDR3 in DNA: TGTGCCAGCAGCTTAGTGGGTAGCGCTCCCTACGAGCAGTACTTC. The chain is built from TRBV7-2 and TRBJ2-7; D is perhaps TRBD2 (5 bases). Germline-derived CDR1 and CDR2 are SGHTA and FQGNSA. V was shortened by 1 base and J by 2 bases, with 12 bases between the two germline ends. The CDR3 runs to 15 residues.